Below are 19 T cell receptor beta chains sequenced from a single sample in a study of T cells expressing NK-cell markers (dated by TCRdb to about 2020). Libraries were constructed by 5' RACE. This sample was sequenced with an Illumina HiSeq 2000. TCRdb reprocessed the public reads and reports one entry per CDR3 protein sequence, without DNA. The sample's records list hundreds of thousands of distinct CDR3 sequences. Around 5.2% of the sample rests with the top ten. Source material: blood T cells: a sorted CD56 or NKG2C T cell subset, CD4+ or CD8+ T cells, or bulk PBMC T cells (not recorded which). The receptors originated from a man between 18 and 69 years old in good health.

The chain's CDR3 is CSAALAENTGELFF. The genes are TRBV20-1 and TRBJ2-2; there is no DNA to check the TCRdb D call of TRBD2. The CDR3 contains 14 residues. CDR1 is DFQATT and CDR2 is SNEGSKA in the germline V gene (reference sequence).

The chain carries TRBV6-1 and TRBJ2-1; the D call from TCRdb, TRBD1, cannot be confirmed without DNA. The germline V gene has CDR1 MNHNS and CDR2 SASEGT. This CDR3 is 14 amino acids long. The CDR3 reads CASSVDRAYNEQFF.

The rearrangement joins TRBV5-1 to TRBJ1-2; the D call from TCRdb, TRBD1, cannot be confirmed without DNA. Germline V gene lookup returns CDR1 SGHRS and CDR2 YFSETQ. The CDR3 has 13 residues. The CDR3 reads CASSIQGLRGYTF. Complete variable domain (other parts from reference TRBV5-1 and TRBJ1-2): KAGVTQTPRYLIKTRGQQVTLSCSPISGHRSVSWYQQTPGQGLQFLFEYFSETQRNKGNFPGRFSGRQFSNSRSEMNVSTLELGDSALYLCASSIQGLRGYTFGSGTRLTVV.

The chain has TRBV6-1 and TRBJ2-1; without DNA, the TCRdb call of TRBD2 cannot be checked. The CDR3 consists of 12 residues. Per the germline V gene, CDR1 is MNHNS and CDR2 is SASEGT. The CDR3 reads CASREGLGEQFF.

The rearrangement uses TRBV9 and TRBJ2-2; TCRdb lists TRBD2, though no DNA is available to test this call. Germline V gives CDR1 SGDLS, CDR2 YYNGEE. The length of the CDR3 is 16 residues. CDR3 protein: CASSVRGGILTGELFF.

This chain connects TRBV28 to TRBJ2-5; the D call from TCRdb, TRBD1, cannot be confirmed without DNA. Looked up from germline, CDR1 is MDHEN and CDR2 is SYDVKM. The CDR3 has 14 amino acids. This chain's CDR3 is CASSKRTGQETQYF.

The V gene is TRBV5-1, the J gene TRBJ1-3. Germline CDR1 reads SGHRS; CDR2 reads YFSETQ. This CDR3 is 15 amino acids long. The CDR3: CASRRKTDPGNTIYF.

The CDR3 spells CSAGDRGSGNTIYF. This chain links TRBV20-1 with TRBJ1-3; TCRdb calls TRBD1, which cannot be checked without DNA. The germline V gene has CDR1 DFQATT and CDR2 SNEGSKA (reference sequence). The CDR3 runs to 14 residues.

The chain employs TRBV5-1 and TRBJ2-7; TCRdb calls TRBD2, which cannot be checked without DNA. Germline CDR1 and CDR2: SGHRS and YFSETQ. This CDR3 is 12 amino acids long. CDR3 sequence: CASSARGGEQYF. Together with reference TRBV5-1 and TRBJ2-7, the CDR3 gives the full variable domain: KAGVTQTPRYLIKTRGQQVTLSCSPISGHRSVSWYQQTPGQGLQFLFEYFSETQRNKGNFPGRFSGRQFSNSRSEMNVSTLELGDSALYLCASSARGGEQYFGPGTRLTVT.

The V call is TRBV6-6, the J call TRBJ2-7. Germline V gene sequence: CDR1 MNHNY, CDR2 SVGAGI (reference sequence). The CDR3 length is 13 residues. CDR3 region: CASLGQIGYEQYF.

The chain links TRBV3-1 to TRBJ2-7; lacking DNA, the TRBD2 call made by TCRdb goes unchecked. The CDR3 consists of 15 residues. CDR1 LGHDT and CDR2 YNNKEL come from the germline V gene (reference sequence). The CDR3 protein is CASSPQRGESYEQYF.

The V gene is TRBV6-2 or TRBV6-3, the J gene TRBJ2-6; the D gene TCRdb calls, TRBD1, cannot be checked with no DNA. The germline V gene has CDR1 MNHEY and CDR2 SVGEGT. The CDR3 totals 20 residues. The CDR3 loop reads CASSYARQGRRYSGANVLTF.

The CDR3 sequence is CASSAGQQSSYNEQFF. The chain is built from TRBV5-1 and TRBJ2-1; without DNA, the TCRdb call of TRBD1 cannot be checked. The V gene's germline CDR1 is SGHRS and CDR2 YFSETQ. The CDR3 has 16 residues.

The chain carries TRBV7-9 and TRBJ1-2; TCRdb proposes TRBD1, but this gene call is untestable without DNA. The CDR3 totals 16 residues. CDR1 is SEHNR, CDR2 FQNEAQ, per germline (reference sequence). This CDR3 reads CASSLEGHRAGYGYTF. Filled out from reference TRBV7-9 and TRBJ1-2, the complete variable domain reads DTGVSQNPRHKITKRGQNVTFRCDPISEHNRLYWYRQTLGQGPEFLTYFQNEAQLEKSRLLSDRFSAERPKGSFSTLEIQRTEQGDSAMYLCASSLEGHRAGYGYTFGSGTRLTVV.

This chain connects TRBV18 to TRBJ2-7; no DNA is available, so the TRBD1 call from TCRdb remains unchecked. This CDR3 has 13 amino acids. CDR1 KGHSH and CDR2 LQKENI come from the germline V gene. The CDR3 loop is CASSQGQGDEQYF.

The chain employs TRBV6-1 and TRBJ1-1; TCRdb calls TRBD1, which cannot be checked without DNA. Germline CDR1 MNHNS, CDR2 SASEGT. There are 15 residues in the CDR3. CDR3 in amino acids: CASRRHRGSDTEAFF.

V gene TRBV20-1 combines with J gene TRBJ1-2; TCRdb outputs TRBD1, but without DNA this stays unchecked. Germline loops: CDR1 DFQATT, CDR2 SNEGSKA (reference sequence). The CDR3 runs 13 residues. The CDR3 sequence: CRPEGTRPYGYTF.

The J gene is TRBJ2-7, the V gene TRBV29-1; the D call from TCRdb, TRBD1, cannot be confirmed without DNA. Germline assignment: CDR1 SQVTM and CDR2 ANQGSEA. The CDR3 is made up of 12 amino acids. The CDR3 is CSVTGGFYEQYF.

The chain links TRBV18 to TRBJ1-1; as DNA is missing, the TRBD1 call by TCRdb cannot be tested. CDR1 and CDR2 from the germline V gene are KGHSH and LQKENI. The CDR3 has 15 residues. The CDR3 sequence is CASSTIGARGTEAFF.